This T cell receptor (beta chain) was identified in a study of cytotoxic CD8 clonotypes in ibrutinib-treated CLL. With respect to this clone: The antigen remains undetermined. The germline gene is not matched at one end of the junction; a read error may be the cause.

Target depth was 1 in 200,000 to 1 in 1 million T cells, about 10x per clonotype. Some clones are missing from TCRdb's copy, which holds only in-frame ones; the method was immunoSEQ multiplex PCR. Of about 140,000 clones in the sample, 65% to 85% were seen once. Whole-study findings and limits: Clonality was elevated at ibrutinib response and had returned toward baseline at progression. The study sampled sustained-remission and progressing patients at different times. Baseline values of clonality outstripped age-matched healthy donors and followed circulating CD8+ T-cell counts.

Material: PBMCs, obtained after 36 months of ibrutinib treatment. This sequence originates from a human donor with chronic lymphocytic leukemia.

The CDR3 is CAGRGVGSPLHF. The DNA for the CDR3 is TGTGCCGGGAGGGGGGTTGGATCACCCCTCCACTTT. The V call is TRBV30, the J call TRBJ1-6; D perhaps matches TRBD1 (6 bases). CDR3 size: 12 residues. Germline V gene lookup returns CDR1 GTSNPN and CDR2 SVGIG (reference sequence). The full variable domain, in which reference TRBV30 and TRBJ1-6 provide the parts outside the CDR3, is SQTIHQWPATLVQPVGSPLSLECTVEGTSNPNLYWYRQAAGRGLQLLFYSVGIGQISSEVPQNLSASRPQDRQFILSSKKLLLSDSGFYLCAGRGVGSPLHFGNGTRLTVT.